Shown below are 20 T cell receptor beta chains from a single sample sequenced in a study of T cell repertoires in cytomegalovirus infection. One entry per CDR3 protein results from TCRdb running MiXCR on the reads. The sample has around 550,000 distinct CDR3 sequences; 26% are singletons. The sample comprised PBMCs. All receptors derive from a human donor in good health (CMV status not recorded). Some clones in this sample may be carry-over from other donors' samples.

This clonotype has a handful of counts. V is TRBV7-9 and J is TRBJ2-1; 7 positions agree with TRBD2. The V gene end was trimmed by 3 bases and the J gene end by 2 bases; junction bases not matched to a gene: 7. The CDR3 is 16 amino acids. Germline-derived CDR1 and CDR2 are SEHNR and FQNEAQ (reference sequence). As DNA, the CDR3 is TGTGCCAGCAGCTTGGACCGACTAGCCGCCTACAATGAGCAGTTCTTC. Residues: CASSLDRLAAYNEQFF.

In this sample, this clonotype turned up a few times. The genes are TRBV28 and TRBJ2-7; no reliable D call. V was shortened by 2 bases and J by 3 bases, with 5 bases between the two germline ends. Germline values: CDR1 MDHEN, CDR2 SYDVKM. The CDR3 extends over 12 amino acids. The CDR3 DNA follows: TGTGCCAGCAGTTTAACCCTCTACGAGCAGTACTTC. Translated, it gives CASSLTLYEQYF.

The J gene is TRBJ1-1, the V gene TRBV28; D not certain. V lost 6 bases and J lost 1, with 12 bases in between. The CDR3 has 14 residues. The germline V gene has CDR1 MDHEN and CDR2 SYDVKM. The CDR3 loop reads CASRDYTENTEAFF. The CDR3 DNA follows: TGTGCCAGCAGGGACTATACAGAGAACACTGAAGCTTTCTTT.

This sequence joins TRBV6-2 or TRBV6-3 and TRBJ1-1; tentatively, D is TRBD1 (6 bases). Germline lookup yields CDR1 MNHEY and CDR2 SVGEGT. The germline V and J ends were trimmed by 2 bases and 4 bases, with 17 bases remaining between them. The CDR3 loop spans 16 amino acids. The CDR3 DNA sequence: TGTGCCAGCAGTTACGCAAGCTTAGGGGGGCCCACTGAAGCTTTCTTT. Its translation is CASSYASLGGPTEAFF.

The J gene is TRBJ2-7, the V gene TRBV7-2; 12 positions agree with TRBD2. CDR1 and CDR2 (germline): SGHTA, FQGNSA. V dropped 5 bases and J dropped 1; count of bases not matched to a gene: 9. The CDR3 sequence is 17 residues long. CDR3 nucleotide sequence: TGTGCCAGCAGCCTCCGACCCCTAGCGGGAGGGTCCTACGAGCAGTACTTC. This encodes CASSLRPLAGGSYEQYF. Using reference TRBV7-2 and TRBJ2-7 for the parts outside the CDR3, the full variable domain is GAGVSQSPSNKVTEKGKDVELRCDPISGHTALYWYRQSLGQGLEFLIYFQGNSAPDKSGLPSDRFSAERTGGSVSTLTIQRTQQEDSAVYLCASSLRPLAGGSYEQYFGPGTRLTVT.

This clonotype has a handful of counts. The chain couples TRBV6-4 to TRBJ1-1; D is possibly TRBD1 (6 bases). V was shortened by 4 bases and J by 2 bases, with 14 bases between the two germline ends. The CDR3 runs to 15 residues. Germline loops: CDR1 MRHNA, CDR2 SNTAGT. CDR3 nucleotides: TGTGCCAGCAGTGCAACCGGGACAAGAAACACTGAAGCTTTCTTT. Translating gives CASSATGTRNTEAFF.

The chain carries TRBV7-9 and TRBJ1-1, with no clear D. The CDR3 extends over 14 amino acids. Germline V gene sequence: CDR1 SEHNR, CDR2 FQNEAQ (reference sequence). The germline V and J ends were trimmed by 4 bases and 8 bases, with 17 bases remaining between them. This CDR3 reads CASSYYSGPGEAFF. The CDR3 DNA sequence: TGTGCCAGCAGCTACTACTCGGGTCCGGGCGAAGCTTTCTTT. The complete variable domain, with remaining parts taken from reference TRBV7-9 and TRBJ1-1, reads DTGVSQNPRHKITKRGQNVTFRCDPISEHNRLYWYRQTLGQGPEFLTYFQNEAQLEKSRLLSDRFSAERPKGSFSTLEIQRTEQGDSAMYLCASSYYSGPGEAFFGQGTRLTVV.

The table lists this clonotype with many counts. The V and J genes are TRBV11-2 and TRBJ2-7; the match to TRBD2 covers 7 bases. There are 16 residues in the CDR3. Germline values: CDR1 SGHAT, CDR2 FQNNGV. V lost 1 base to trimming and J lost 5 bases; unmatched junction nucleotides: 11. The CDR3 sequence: CASSLGLREWRNEQYV. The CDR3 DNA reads TGTGCCAGCAGCTTAGGACTGCGGGAGTGGAGGAACGAGCAGTACGTC.

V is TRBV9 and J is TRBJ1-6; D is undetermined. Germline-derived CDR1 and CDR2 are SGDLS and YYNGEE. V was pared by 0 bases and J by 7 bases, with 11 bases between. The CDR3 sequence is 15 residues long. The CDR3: CASSVASGGNSPLHF. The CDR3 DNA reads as TGTGCCAGCAGCGTAGCTTCCGGAGGGAATTCACCCCTCCACTTT. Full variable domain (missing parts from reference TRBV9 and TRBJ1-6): DSGVTQTPKHLITATGQRVTLRCSPRSGDLSVYWYQQSLDQGLQFLIQYYNGEERAKGNILERFSAQQFPDLHSELNLSSLELGDSALYFCASSVASGGNSPLHFGNGTRLTVT.

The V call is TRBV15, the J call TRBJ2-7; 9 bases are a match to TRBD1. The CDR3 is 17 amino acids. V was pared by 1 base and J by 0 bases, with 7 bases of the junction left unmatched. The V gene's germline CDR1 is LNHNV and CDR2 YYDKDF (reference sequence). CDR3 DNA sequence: TGTGCCACCAGCAGAGTAGTTGGGACAGGGATCTCCTACGAGCAGTACTTC. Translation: CATSRVVGTGISYEQYF.

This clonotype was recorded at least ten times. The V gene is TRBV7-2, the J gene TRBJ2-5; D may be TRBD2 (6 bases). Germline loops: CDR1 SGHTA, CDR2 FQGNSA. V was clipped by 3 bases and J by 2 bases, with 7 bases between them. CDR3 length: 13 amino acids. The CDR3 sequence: CASSFREQETQYF. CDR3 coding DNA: TGTGCCAGCAGCTTTCGGGAGCAAGAGACCCAGTACTTC.

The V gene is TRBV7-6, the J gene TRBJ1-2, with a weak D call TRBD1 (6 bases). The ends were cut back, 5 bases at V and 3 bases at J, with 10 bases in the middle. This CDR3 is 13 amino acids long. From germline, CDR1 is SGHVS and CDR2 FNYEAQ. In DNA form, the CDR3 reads TGTGCCAGCAGCGCCCAGGGGTACTATGGCTACACCTTC. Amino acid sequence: CASSAQGYYGYTF.

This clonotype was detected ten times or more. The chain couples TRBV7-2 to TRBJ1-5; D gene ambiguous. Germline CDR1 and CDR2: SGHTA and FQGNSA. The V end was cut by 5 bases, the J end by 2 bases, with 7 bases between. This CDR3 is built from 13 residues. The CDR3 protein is CASSQRGNQPQHF. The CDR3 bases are TGTGCCAGCAGCCAGCGGGGCAATCAGCCCCAGCATTTT.

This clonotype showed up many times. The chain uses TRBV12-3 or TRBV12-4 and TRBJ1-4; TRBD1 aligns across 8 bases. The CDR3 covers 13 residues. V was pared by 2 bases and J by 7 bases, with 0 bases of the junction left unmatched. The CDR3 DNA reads TGTGCCAGCAGTTTACAGGGGGCTGAAAAACTGTTTTTT. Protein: CASSLQGAEKLFF.

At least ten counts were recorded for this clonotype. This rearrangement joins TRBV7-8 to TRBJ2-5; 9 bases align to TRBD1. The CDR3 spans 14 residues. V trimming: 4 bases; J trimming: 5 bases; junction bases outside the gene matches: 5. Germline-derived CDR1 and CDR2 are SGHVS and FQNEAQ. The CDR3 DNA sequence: TGTGCCAGCAGCTCAGGGACAGGGAAGGAGACCCAGTACTTC. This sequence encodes CASSSGTGKETQYF.

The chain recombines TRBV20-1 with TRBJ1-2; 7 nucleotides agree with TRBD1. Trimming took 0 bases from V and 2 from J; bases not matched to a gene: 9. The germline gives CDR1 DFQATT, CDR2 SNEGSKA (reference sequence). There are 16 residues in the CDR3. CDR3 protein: CSARDHSGTENYGYTF. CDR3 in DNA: TGCAGTGCTAGAGACCACTCCGGGACAGAGAACTATGGCTACACCTTC.

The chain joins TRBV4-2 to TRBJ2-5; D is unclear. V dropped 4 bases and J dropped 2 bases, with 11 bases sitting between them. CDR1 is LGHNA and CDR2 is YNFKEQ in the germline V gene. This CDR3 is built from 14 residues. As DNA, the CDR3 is TGTGCCAGCAGCCTTTCCAGCGCTCAAGAGACCCAGTACTTC. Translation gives CASSLSSAQETQYF.

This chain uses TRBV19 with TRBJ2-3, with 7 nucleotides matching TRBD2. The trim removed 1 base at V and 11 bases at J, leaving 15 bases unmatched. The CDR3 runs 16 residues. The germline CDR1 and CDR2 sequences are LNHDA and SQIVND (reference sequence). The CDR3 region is CASSIAPGLTTRGQYF. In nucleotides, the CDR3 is TGTGCCAGTAGTATAGCCCCGGGACTAACTACGCGGGGGCAGTATTTT.

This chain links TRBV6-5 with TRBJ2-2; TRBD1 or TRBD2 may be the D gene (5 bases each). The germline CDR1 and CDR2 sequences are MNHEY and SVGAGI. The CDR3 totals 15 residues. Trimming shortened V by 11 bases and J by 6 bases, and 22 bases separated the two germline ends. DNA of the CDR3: TGTGCCGGGGCAGCGGAGAAACTACGGGCCGGGGAGCTGTTTTTT. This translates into CAGAAEKLRAGELFF.

The CDR3 DNA is TGTGCCAGCAGGAAGTCTGGTTTGGAAGAGCAGTACGTC. This translates into CASRKSGLEEQYV. The chain joins TRBV6-2 or TRBV6-3 to TRBJ2-7; D remains unclear. CDR1 and CDR2 from the germline V gene are MNHEY and SVGEGT. The germline V and J ends were trimmed by 6 bases and 7 bases, with 16 bases remaining between them. The CDR3 runs 13 residues.